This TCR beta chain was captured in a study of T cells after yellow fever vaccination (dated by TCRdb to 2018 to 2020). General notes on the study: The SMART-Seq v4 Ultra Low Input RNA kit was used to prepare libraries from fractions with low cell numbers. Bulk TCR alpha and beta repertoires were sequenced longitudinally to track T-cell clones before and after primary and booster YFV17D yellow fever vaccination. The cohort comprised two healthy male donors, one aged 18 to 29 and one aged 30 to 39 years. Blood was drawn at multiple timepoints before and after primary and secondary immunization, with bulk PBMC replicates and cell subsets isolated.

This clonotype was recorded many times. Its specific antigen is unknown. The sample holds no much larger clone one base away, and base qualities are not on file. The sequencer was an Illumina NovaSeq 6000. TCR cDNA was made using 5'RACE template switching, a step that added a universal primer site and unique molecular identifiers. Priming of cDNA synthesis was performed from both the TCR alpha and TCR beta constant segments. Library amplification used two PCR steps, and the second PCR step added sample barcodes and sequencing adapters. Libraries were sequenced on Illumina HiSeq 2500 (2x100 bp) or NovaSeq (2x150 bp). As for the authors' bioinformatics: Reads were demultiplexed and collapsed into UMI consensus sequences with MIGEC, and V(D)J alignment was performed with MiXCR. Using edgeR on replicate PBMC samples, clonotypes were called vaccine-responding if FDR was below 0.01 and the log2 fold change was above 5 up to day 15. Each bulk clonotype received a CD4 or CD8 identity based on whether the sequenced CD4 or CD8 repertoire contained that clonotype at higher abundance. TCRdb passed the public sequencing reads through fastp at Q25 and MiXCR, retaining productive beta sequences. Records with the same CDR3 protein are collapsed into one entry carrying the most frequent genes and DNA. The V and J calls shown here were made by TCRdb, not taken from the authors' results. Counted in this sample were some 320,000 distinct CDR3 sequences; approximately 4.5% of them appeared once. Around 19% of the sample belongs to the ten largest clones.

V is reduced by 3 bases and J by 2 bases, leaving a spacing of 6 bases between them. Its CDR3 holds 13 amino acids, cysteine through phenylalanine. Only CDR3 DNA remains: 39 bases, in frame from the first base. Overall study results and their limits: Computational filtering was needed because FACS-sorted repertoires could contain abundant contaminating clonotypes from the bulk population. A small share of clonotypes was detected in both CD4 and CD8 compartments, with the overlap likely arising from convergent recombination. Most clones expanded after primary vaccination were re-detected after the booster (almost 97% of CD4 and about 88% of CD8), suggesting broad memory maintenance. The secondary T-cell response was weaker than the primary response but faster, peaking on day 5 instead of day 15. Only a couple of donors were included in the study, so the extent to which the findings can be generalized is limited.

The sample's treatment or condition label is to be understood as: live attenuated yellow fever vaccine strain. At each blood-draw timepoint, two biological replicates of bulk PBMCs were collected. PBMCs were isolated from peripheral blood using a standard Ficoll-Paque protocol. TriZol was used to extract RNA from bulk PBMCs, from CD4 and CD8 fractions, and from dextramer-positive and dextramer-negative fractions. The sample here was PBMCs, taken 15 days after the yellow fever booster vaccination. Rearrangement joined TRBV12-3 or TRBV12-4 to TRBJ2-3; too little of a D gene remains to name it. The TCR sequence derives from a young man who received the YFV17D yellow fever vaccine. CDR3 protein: CASSLGHTDTQYF. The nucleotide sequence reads TGTGCCAGCAGTTTGGGCCACACAGATACGCAGTATTTT.